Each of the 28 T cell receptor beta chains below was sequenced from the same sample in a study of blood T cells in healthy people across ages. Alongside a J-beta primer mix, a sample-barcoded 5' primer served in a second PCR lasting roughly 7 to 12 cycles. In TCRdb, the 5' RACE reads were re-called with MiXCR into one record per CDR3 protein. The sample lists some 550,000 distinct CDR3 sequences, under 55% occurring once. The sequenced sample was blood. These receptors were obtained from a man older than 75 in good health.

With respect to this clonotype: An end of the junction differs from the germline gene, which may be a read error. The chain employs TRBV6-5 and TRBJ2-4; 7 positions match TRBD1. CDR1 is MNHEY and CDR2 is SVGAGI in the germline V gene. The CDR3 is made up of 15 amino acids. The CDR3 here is CACSPQGVAKNIQYF. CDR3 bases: TGCGCCTGCAGTCCTCAGGGGGTAGCCAAAAACATTCAGTACTTC.

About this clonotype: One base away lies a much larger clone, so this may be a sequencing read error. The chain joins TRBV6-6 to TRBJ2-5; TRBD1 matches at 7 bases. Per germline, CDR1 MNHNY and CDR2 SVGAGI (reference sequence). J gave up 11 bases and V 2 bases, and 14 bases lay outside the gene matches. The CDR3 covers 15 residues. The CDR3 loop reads CASSYVQGDRYEQYF. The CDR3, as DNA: TGTGCCAGCAGTTACGTTCAGGGGGACCGGTATGAGCAGTACTTC.

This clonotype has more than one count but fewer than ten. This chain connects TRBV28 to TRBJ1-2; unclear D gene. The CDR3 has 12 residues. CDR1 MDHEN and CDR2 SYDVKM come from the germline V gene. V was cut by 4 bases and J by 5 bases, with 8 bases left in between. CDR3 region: CASSWFGYGYTF. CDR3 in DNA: TGTGCCAGCAGTTGGTTCGGGTATGGCTACACCTTC.

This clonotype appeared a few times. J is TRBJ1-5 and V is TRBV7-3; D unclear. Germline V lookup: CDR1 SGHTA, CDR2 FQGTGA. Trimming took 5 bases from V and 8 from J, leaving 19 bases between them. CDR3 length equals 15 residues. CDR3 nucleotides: TGTGCCAGCAGCCTCCCGTCTCTAGCAATGGAGCCCCAGCATTTT. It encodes CASSLPSLAMEPQHF.

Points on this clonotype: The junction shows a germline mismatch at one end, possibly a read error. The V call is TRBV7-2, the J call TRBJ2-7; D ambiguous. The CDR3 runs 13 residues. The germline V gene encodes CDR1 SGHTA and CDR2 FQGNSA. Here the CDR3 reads CASSVAPLPEQYF. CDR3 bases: TGTGCCAGCAGCGTAGCTCCGCTCCCCGAGCAGTACTTC.

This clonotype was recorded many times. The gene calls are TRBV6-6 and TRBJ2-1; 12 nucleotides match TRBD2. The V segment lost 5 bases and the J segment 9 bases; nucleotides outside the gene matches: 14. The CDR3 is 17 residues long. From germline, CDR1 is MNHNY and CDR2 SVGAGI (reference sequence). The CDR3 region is CASSRALETSGGSEQFF. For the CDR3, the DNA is TGTGCCAGCAGTCGGGCCCTCGAGACTAGCGGGGGTAGTGAGCAGTTCTTC.

CDR3: CASSLAPTVMNTEAFF. The CDR3, as DNA: TGTGCCAGCAGCTTGGCTCCCACGGTTATGAACACTGAAGCTTTCTTT. The chain joins TRBV5-5 to TRBJ1-1; no clear D gene. V lost 0 bases and J 0 bases, leaving 12 bases between the germline ends. Per the germline V gene, CDR1 is SGHKS and CDR2 is YYEKEE (reference sequence). The CDR3 has 16 amino acids.

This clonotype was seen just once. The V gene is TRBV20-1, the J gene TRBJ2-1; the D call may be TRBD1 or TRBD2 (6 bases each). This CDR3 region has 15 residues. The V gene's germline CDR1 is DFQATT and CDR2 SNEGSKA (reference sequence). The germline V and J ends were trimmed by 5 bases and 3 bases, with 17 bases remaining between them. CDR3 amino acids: CSAAPGGGLYNEQFF. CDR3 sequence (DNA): TGCAGTGCTGCCCCCGGGGGCGGACTCTACAATGAGCAGTTCTTC.

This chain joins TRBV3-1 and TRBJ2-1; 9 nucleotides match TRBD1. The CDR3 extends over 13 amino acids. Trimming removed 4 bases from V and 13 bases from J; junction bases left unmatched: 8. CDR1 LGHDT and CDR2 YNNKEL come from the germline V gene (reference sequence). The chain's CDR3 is CASSRWDRVNQFF. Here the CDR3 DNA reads TGTGCCAGCAGCCGCTGGGACAGGGTGAACCAGTTCTTC.

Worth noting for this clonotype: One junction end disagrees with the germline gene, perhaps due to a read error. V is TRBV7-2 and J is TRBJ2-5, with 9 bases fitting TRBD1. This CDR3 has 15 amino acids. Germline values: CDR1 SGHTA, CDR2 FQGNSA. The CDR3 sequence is CASSFRTGETYEQYF. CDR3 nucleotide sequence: TGTGCCAGCAGCTTTCGGACAGGGGAAACCTACGAGCAGTATTTC. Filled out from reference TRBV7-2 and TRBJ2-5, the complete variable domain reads GAGVSQSPSNKVTEKGKDVELRCDPISGHTALYWYRQSLGQGLEFLIYFQGNSAPDKSGLPSDRFSAERTGGSVSTLTIQRTQQEDSAVYLCASSFRTGETYEQYFGPGTRLLVL.

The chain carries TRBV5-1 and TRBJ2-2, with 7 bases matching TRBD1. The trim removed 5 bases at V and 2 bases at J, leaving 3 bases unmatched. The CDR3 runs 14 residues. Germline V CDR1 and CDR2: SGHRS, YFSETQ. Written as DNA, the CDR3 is TGCGCCAGCAGGGGGACAGAAAACACCGGGGAGCTGTTTTTT. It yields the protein CASRGTENTGELFF. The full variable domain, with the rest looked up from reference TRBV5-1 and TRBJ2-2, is KAGVTQTPRYLIKTRGQQVTLSCSPISGHRSVSWYQQTPGQGLQFLFEYFSETQRNKGNFPGRFSGRQFSNSRSEMNVSTLELGDSALYLCASRGTENTGELFFGEGSRLTVL.

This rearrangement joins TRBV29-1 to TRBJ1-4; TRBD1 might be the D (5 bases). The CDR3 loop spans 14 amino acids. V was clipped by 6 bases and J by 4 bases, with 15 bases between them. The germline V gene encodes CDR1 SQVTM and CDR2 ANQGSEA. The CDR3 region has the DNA TGCAGCGTGTCCGAGTCGAGGGGTAATGAAAAACTGTTTTTT. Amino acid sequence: CSVSESRGNEKLFF.

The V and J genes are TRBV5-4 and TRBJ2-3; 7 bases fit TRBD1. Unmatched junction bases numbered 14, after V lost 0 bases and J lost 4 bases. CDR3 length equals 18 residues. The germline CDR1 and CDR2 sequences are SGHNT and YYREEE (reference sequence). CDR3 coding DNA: TGTGCCAGCAGCTTGGCCATCCCCCGAGGGGGCAGTTCAGATACGCAGTATTTT. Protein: CASSLAIPRGGSSDTQYF.

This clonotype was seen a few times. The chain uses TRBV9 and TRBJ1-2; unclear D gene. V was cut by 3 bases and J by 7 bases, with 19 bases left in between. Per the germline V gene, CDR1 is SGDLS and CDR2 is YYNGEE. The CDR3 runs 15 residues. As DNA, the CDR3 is TGTGCCAGCAGCGGGTCGTGGGTATGGTTAAGTGGCTACACCTTC. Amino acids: CASSGSWVWLSGYTF.

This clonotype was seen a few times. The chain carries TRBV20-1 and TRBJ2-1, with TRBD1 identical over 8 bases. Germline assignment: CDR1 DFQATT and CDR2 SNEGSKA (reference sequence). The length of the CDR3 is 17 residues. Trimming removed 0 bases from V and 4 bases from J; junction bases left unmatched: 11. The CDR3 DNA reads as TGCAGTGCTAGAGATGTAGTATGGCAGGGGGCTTACAATGAGCAGTTCTTC. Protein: CSARDVVWQGAYNEQFF.

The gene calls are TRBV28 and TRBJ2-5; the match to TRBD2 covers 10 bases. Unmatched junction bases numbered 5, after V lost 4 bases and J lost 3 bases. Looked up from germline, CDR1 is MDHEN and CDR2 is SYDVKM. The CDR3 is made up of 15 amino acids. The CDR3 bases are TGTGCCAGCAGTTCCCCCGGGACTAGCGAAGAGACCCAGTACTTC. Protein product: CASSSPGTSEETQYF.

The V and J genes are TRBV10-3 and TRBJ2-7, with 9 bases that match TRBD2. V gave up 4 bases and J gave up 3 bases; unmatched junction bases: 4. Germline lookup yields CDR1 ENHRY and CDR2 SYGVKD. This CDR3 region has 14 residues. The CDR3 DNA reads TGTGCCATCAGTGGGGCGGGGGGGAACTACGAGCAGTACTTC. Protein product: CAISGAGGNYEQYF.

DNA of the CDR3: TGCGCCAGCAGCTTGCCCCGGGACTCCTACAATGAGCAGTTCTTC. This codes for CASSLPRDSYNEQFF. This chain joins TRBV5-1 and TRBJ2-1; weak D call: TRBD2 (5 bases). This CDR3 is 15 amino acids long. Trimming shortened V by 1 base and J by 0 bases, and 8 bases separated the two germline ends. Looked up from germline, CDR1 is SGHRS and CDR2 is YFSETQ.

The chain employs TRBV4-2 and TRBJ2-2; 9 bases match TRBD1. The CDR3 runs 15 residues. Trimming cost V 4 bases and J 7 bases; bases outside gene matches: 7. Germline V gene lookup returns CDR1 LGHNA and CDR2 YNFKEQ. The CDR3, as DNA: TGTGCCAGCAGCCCATACAGGGGGCAGGGCGGGGAGCTGTTTTTT. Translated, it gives CASSPYRGQGGELFF.

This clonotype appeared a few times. CDR3 sequence (DNA): TGTGCCAGCAGCCAAGTTGAGAACACTGAAGCTTTCTTT. This encodes CASSQVENTEAFF. The rearrangement links TRBV3-1 to TRBJ1-1, with D uncertain. CDR1 is LGHDT, CDR2 YNNKEL, per germline (reference sequence). Trimming removed 1 base at V and 1 base at J, with 4 bases between. The CDR3 contains 13 residues.

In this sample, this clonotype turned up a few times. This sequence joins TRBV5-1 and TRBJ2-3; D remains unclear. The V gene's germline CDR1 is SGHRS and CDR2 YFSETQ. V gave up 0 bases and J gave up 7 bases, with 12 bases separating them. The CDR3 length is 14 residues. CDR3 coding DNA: TGCGCCAGCAGCTTGGCAGGCGGCGCCCATACGCAGTATTTT. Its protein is CASSLAGGAHTQYF. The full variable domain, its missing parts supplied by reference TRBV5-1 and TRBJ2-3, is KAGVTQTPRYLIKTRGQQVTLSCSPISGHRSVSWYQQTPGQGLQFLFEYFSETQRNKGNFPGRFSGRQFSNSRSEMNVSTLELGDSALYLCASSLAGGAHTQYFGPGTRLTVL.

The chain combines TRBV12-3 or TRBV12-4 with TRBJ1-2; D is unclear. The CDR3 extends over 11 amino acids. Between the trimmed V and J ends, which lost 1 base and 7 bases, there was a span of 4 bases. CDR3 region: CASSLEVGYTF. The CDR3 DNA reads TGTGCCAGCAGTTTAGAGGTTGGCTACACCTTC.

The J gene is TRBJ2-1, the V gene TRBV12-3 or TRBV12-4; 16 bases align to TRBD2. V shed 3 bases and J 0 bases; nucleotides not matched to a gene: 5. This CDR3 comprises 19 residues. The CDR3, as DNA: TGTGCCAGCAGTTTGGGACTAGCGGGGGGGGGCAGCTCCTACAATGAGCAGTTCTTC. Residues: CASSLGLAGGGSSYNEQFF.

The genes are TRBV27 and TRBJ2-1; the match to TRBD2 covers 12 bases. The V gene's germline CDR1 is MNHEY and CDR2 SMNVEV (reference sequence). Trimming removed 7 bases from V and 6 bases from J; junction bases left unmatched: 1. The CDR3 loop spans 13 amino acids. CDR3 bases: TGTGCCAGCAAGACTAGCGGGGGCAATGAGCAGTTCTTC. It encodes CASKTSGGNEQFF.

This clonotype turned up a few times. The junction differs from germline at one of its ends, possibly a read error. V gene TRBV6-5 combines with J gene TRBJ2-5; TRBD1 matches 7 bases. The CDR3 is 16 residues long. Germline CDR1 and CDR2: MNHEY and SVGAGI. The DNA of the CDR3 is TGTGCTAGCAGTTACGGTTTAGGGACAGATAACAATGAGCAGTACTTC. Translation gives CASSYGLGTDNNEQYF.

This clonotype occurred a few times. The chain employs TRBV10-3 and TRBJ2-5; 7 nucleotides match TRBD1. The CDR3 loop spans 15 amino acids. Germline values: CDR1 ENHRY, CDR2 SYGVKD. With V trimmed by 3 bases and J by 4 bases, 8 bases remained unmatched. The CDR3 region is CAISDEGAPIETQYF. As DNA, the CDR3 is TGTGCCATCAGTGATGAGGGGGCGCCTATAGAGACCCAGTACTTC.

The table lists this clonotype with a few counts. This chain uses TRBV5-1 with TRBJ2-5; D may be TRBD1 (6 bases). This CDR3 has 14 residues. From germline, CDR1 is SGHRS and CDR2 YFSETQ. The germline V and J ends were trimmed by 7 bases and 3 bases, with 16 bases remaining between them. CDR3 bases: TGCGCCAGCGCGGTGATGGGGGCTGAAGAGACCCAGTACTTC. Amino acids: CASAVMGAEETQYF.

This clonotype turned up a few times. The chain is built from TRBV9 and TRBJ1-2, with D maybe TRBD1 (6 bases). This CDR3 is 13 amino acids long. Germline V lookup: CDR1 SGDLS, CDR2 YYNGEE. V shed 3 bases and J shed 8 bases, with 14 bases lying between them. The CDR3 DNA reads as TGTGCCAGCAGCGAAACACCCGACAGGGGCTACACCTTC. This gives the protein CASSETPDRGYTF.